One and the same sample provided the 31 T cell receptor beta chains below, sequenced in a study of blood T cell repertoires in COVID-19 (dated by TCRdb to 2020 to 2022). Library generation was performed with the immunoSEQ multiplex PCR assay. Drawn from immuneACCESS, this table holds only the in-frame rearrangements with V and J called that TCRdb kept. Clones are partly lost; checked studies trace under half to an unresolved V gene and leave the rest unexplained. A total of 75,000 to 100,000 clones appear in this sample, around 87% of them only once. The ten biggest clones cover approximately 15% of the sample. The sample was peripheral blood. These receptors came from a human donor in a cohort sampled during active COVID-19.

This chain links TRBV3-1 (or the pseudogene TRBV3-2) with TRBJ2-3; D is possibly TRBD1 (5 bases). Trimming took 1 base from V and 3 from J, leaving 11 bases between them. This CDR3 has 15 amino acids. Looked up from germline, CDR1 is LGHDT and CDR2 is YNNKEL (reference sequence). DNA of the CDR3: TGTGCCAGCAGCCAAGTTCAGGGATCAACAGATACGCAGTATTTT. Its protein product is CASSQVQGSTDTQYF.

V and J are TRBV19 and TRBJ1-2, with D unresolved. Trimming took off 5 bases at V and 3 bases at J, with 13 bases between the two ends. Germline V lookup: CDR1 LNHDA, CDR2 SQIVND (reference sequence). This CDR3 is 14 amino acids long. For the CDR3, the DNA is TGTGCCAGTAGTGATTGGGGAGTTGACTATGGCTACACCTTC. Protein sequence: CASSDWGVDYGYTF.

The chain has TRBV28 and TRBJ2-3; D is perhaps TRBD2 (6 bases). The V gene's germline CDR1 is MDHEN and CDR2 SYDVKM. The CDR3 contains 13 residues. With 8 bases removed from V and 1 base from J, the gap between germline ends came to 10 bases. The CDR3 here is CASGPSGTDTQYF. CDR3 nucleotides: TGTGCCAGCGGTCCTAGCGGCACAGATACGCAGTATTTT. The variable domain in full, completed from reference TRBV28 and TRBJ2-3, reads DVKVTQSSRYLVKRTGEKVFLECVQDMDHENMFWYRQDPGLGLRLIYFSYDVKMKEKGDIPEGYSVSREKKERFSLILESASTNQTSMYLCASGPSGTDTQYFGPGTRLTVL.

The chain uses TRBV15 and TRBJ2-2; D gene uncertain. V was pared by 1 base and J by 5 bases, with 8 bases between. This CDR3 spans 14 amino acids. CDR1 and CDR2 from the germline V gene are LNHNV and YYDKDF (reference sequence). CDR3 sequence reads: CATSRVLETGELFF. The CDR3 DNA follows: TGTGCCACCAGCAGAGTCTTAGAGACCGGGGAGCTGTTTTTT.

V is TRBV7-6 and J is TRBJ1-2; perhaps TRBD1 as D (6 bases). The germline V gene encodes CDR1 SGHVS and CDR2 FNYEAQ. The V end lost 0 bases, the J end lost 6 bases, and 14 bases lay between the germline ends. This CDR3 is built from 15 residues. The CDR3 here is CASSLAPGGGDGYTF. CDR3 coding DNA: TGTGCCAGCAGCTTAGCGCCGGGGGGGGGCGATGGCTACACCTTC.

The chain combines TRBV11-2 with TRBJ2-2; maybe TRBD2 (6 bases). The CDR3 sequence is 15 residues long. CDR1 SGHAT and CDR2 FQNNGV come from the germline V gene. Trimming cost V 2 bases and J 7 bases, with 14 bases left between them. This chain's CDR3 is CASSLWGEASGELFF. The CDR3 DNA reads as TGTGCCAGCAGCTTATGGGGGGAGGCAAGCGGGGAGCTGTTTTTT.

V gene TRBV11-2 combines with J gene TRBJ2-2, with TRBD2 matching 10 bases. Germline V lookup: CDR1 SGHAT, CDR2 FQNNGV. After removal of 3 bases from V and 3 bases from J, the junction contained 13 bases not matched to a gene. The CDR3 extends over 19 amino acids. The CDR3 region has the DNA TGTGCCAGCAGCTTTTTGAGCGGGGGGGCGGGCAAGTACACCGGGGAGCTGTTTTTT. It is translated as CASSFLSGGAGKYTGELFF.

This chain links TRBV27 with TRBJ2-1; D is perhaps TRBD2 (5 bases). CDR1 MNHEY and CDR2 SMNVEV come from the germline V gene (reference sequence). This CDR3 contains 14 residues. The V and J ends lost 2 bases and 2 bases respectively, with 7 bases between them. CDR3 loop: CASSLRDAYNEQFF. The DNA of the CDR3 is TGTGCCAGCAGTTTACGGGATGCCTACAATGAGCAGTTCTTC.

Comment on this clone: Sequence at one end of the junction differs from germline and may be a read error. This rearrangement joins TRBV3-1 (or the pseudogene TRBV3-2) to TRBJ1-2; 8 bases line up with TRBD1. This CDR3 spans 14 amino acids. The germline CDR1 and CDR2 sequences are LGHDT and YNNKEL (reference sequence). The CDR3 DNA follows: TGTGCCAGCAGCCAAGTTTTGGAGACAGGGGTCCCCTTCTTC. This codes for CASSQVLETGVPFF.

This clone was counted once. The chain links TRBV19 to TRBJ1-5, with D maybe TRBD1 (5 bases). Germline V gives CDR1 LNHDA, CDR2 SQIVND (reference sequence). V was cut by 6 bases and J by 7 bases, with 13 bases left in between. CDR3 size: 13 residues. CDR3 amino acids: CASSYSGGQPQHF. CDR3 DNA: TGTGCCAGTAGCTATTCCGGGGGGCAGCCCCAGCATTTT.

This clone was counted once. This rearrangement joins TRBV11-2 to TRBJ2-1, with TRBD2 matching over 7 bases. The V and J ends lost 6 bases and 4 bases, in that order; junction bases with no gene match: 0. The CDR3 has 12 residues. From germline, CDR1 is SGHAT and CDR2 FQNNGV. CDR3 loop: CASRREYNEQFF. Here the CDR3 DNA reads TGTGCCAGCAGGCGGGAGTACAATGAGCAGTTCTTC.

This chain uses TRBV6-2 or TRBV6-3 with TRBJ2-1, with D unresolved. This CDR3 is built from 12 residues. CDR1 and CDR2 from the germline V gene are MNHEY and SVGEGT. V was clipped by 0 bases and J by 10 bases, with 7 bases between them. For the CDR3, the DNA is TGTGCCAGCAGTTACTCATTGCGGGAGCAGTTCTTC. It is translated as CASSYSLREQFF.

V gene TRBV19 combines with J gene TRBJ1-1; 7 positions agree with TRBD1. The CDR3 is 16 residues long. The trim removed 5 bases at V and 2 bases at J, leaving 11 bases unmatched. CDR1 and CDR2 (germline): LNHDA, SQIVND (reference sequence). The CDR3 bases are TGTGCCAGTAGTGCCCACAGGGGCGAAAAAAACACTGAAGCTTTCTTT. As protein: CASSAHRGEKNTEAFF.

This clone was seen just once. The gene calls are TRBV6-6 and TRBJ2-7; 7 bases align to TRBD1. J was trimmed by 13 bases and V by 0 bases; bases with no gene match: 9. Looked up from germline, CDR1 is MNHNY and CDR2 is SVGAGI (reference sequence). The CDR3 contains 13 residues. CDR3 region: CASSYSNPGTAYF. The DNA of the CDR3 is TGTGCCAGCAGTTACTCGAACCCCGGGACAGCATACTTC.

This clone has a single count. J is TRBJ1-1 and V is TRBV5-6; D remains ambiguous. Looked up from germline, CDR1 is SGHDT and CDR2 is YYEEEE. There are 15 residues in the CDR3. V was trimmed by 0 bases and J by 5 bases, leaving 14 bases between them. DNA for the CDR3: TGTGCCAGCAGCTTGGGGGTCAGGTCCATGACTGAAGCTTTCTTT. Encoded protein: CASSLGVRSMTEAFF.

Only one count was recorded for this clone. This rearrangement joins TRBV19 to TRBJ1-1, with 8 nucleotides matching TRBD1. The CDR3 length is 17 residues. Germline V lookup: CDR1 LNHDA, CDR2 SQIVND (reference sequence). V shed 1 base, J shed 0 bases, and the junction held 7 bases outside the gene matches. CDR3 region: CASSIGPRTGMNTEAFF. CDR3 nucleotides: TGTGCCAGTAGTATAGGTCCCCGGACAGGGATGAACACTGAAGCTTTCTTT.

This chain joins TRBV29-1 and TRBJ2-7, with D tentatively TRBD2 (7 bases). The V and J ends lost 6 bases and 8 bases respectively, with 14 bases between them. This CDR3 contains 11 residues. In germline, CDR1 is SQVTM, CDR2 ANQGSEA. As DNA, the CDR3 is TGCAGCGTGGACAGCGGGACTAAGCAGTACTTC. It translates to CSVDSGTKQYF.

The rearrangement links TRBV7-2 to TRBJ2-3; TRBD2 aligns across 14 bases. The CDR3 runs to 14 residues. Trimming at V came to 11 bases and at J to 1 base, leaving 2 bases not matched to a gene. Germline V gene data show CDR1 as SGHTA and CDR2 as FQGNSA. CDR3 protein: CAGGLAGGTDTQYF. The CDR3 DNA reads as TGTGCCGGGGGACTAGCGGGGGGCACAGATACGCAGTATTTT.

V is TRBV11-2 and J is TRBJ2-5; 10 bases are a match to TRBD2. Germline lookup yields CDR1 SGHAT and CDR2 FQNNGV. The CDR3 covers 17 residues. The junction had 5 bases not matched to a gene; V was cut back by 0 bases and J by 1 base. Here the CDR3 reads CASSLEVTSGIQETQYF. The CDR3 region has the DNA TGTGCCAGCAGCTTAGAGGTTACTAGCGGGATCCAAGAGACCCAGTACTTC.

The V and J genes are TRBV13 and TRBJ2-7, with 8 bases fitting TRBD1. The CDR3 is made up of 14 amino acids. The V segment lost 6 bases and the J segment 1 base; nucleotides outside the gene matches: 5. Per germline, CDR1 PRHDT and CDR2 FYEKMQ (reference sequence). The CDR3 reads CASRGQGGSYEQYF. CDR3 in DNA: TGTGCCAGCAGAGGACAGGGTGGGTCCTACGAGCAGTACTTC.

V gene TRBV7-9 combines with J gene TRBJ2-7; no reliable D call. CDR1 is SEHNR and CDR2 is FQNEAQ in the germline V gene (reference sequence). V was clipped by 5 bases and J by 2 bases, with 13 bases between them. The CDR3 is 14 residues long. The chain's CDR3 is CASSPPVNPYEQYF. The CDR3 region has the DNA TGTGCCAGCAGCCCCCCCGTAAATCCCTACGAGCAGTACTTC. Using reference TRBV7-9 and TRBJ2-7 for the parts outside the CDR3, the full variable domain is DTGVSQNPRHKITKRGQNVTFRCDPISEHNRLYWYRQTLGQGPEFLTYFQNEAQLEKSRLLSDRFSAERPKGSFSTLEIQRTEQGDSAMYLCASSPPVNPYEQYFGPGTRLTVT.

V usage is TRBV2 and J usage is TRBJ1-2; D is uncertain. The CDR3 totals 14 residues. Trimming removed 0 bases at V and 7 bases at J, with 12 bases between. CDR1 SNHLY and CDR2 FYNNEI come from the germline V gene. CDR3 sequence: CASSEALGLSGYTF. CDR3 bases: TGTGCCAGCAGTGAAGCGCTCGGGTTGTCTGGCTACACCTTC.

This chain uses TRBV19 with TRBJ1-5; D remains ambiguous. The germline gives CDR1 LNHDA, CDR2 SQIVND (reference sequence). CDR3 size: 16 residues. The germline V and J ends were trimmed by 1 base and 0 bases, with 10 bases remaining between them. The CDR3 coding sequence is TGTGCCAGTAGTATAGCCGGAGGCTATAGCAATCAGCCCCAGCATTTT. Residues: CASSIAGGYSNQPQHF. The whole variable domain, filled in from reference TRBV19 and TRBJ1-5, reads DGGITQSPKYLFRKEGQNVTLSCEQNLNHDAMYWYRQDPGQGLRLIYYSQIVNDFQKGDIAEGYSVSREKKESFPLTVTSAQKNPTAFYLCASSIAGGYSNQPQHFGDGTRLSIL.

This clone was counted a single time. The chain combines TRBV3-1 (or the pseudogene TRBV3-2) with TRBJ1-1; no clear D. The CDR3 length is 13 residues. The V end was cut by 2 bases, the J end by 2 bases, with 6 bases between. Germline CDR1 is LGHDT and CDR2 is YNNKEL (reference sequence). The CDR3 reads CASSQSVNTEAFF. Written as DNA, the CDR3 is TGTGCCAGCAGCCAAAGCGTTAACACTGAAGCTTTCTTT.

The CDR3 reads CASSSQGARYGYTF. CDR3 nucleotides: TGTGCCAGTAGTTCACAGGGGGCGCGCTATGGCTACACCTTC. The chain employs TRBV19 and TRBJ1-2, with TRBD1 matching 9 bases. The CDR3 loop spans 14 amino acids. CDR1 is LNHDA and CDR2 is SQIVND in the germline V gene (reference sequence). V gave up 5 bases and J gave up 4 bases; unmatched junction bases: 5.

The CDR3 region has the DNA TGTGCCAGCAGTTTCCGGCTAGCGGGGCTTGAGCAGTTCTTC. Residues: CASSFRLAGLEQFF. The V gene is TRBV27, the J gene TRBJ2-1; 9 nucleotides agree with TRBD2. Germline CDR1 and CDR2: MNHEY and SMNVEV (reference sequence). Trimming removed 3 bases from V and 9 bases from J; junction bases left unmatched: 6. CDR3 length equals 14 residues.

This chain joins TRBV7-3 and TRBJ2-1, with D perhaps TRBD2 (6 bases). V lost 4 bases and J lost 0, with 10 bases in between. This CDR3 comprises 15 residues. Looked up from germline, CDR1 is SGHTA and CDR2 is FQGTGA. CDR3 in amino acids: CASSSGAGSYNEQFF. DNA of the CDR3: TGTGCCAGCAGCTCAGGAGCGGGCTCCTACAATGAGCAGTTCTTC.

This clone was picked up one time. The chain recombines TRBV13 with TRBJ1-1; D remains ambiguous. The V end was cut by 1 base, the J end by 5 bases, with 20 bases between. This CDR3 is built from 17 residues. Germline V gene data show CDR1 as PRHDT and CDR2 as FYEKMQ (reference sequence). In nucleotides, the CDR3 is TGTGCCAGCAGCTTAGTCCCAACCGGGTCCCGGGGAACTGAAGCTTTCTTT. Protein: CASSLVPTGSRGTEAFF.

The chain links TRBV11-2 to TRBJ2-1; D remains ambiguous. Germline CDR1 reads SGHAT; CDR2 reads FQNNGV. CDR3 length: 15 residues. V gave up 5 bases and J gave up 0 bases, with 11 bases separating them. The DNA for the CDR3 is TGTGCCAGCAGCATCATAATGAGCTCCTACAATGAGCAGTTCTTC. Translated: CASSIIMSSYNEQFF.

This clone was counted only a few times. The J gene is TRBJ2-2, the V gene TRBV5-4; 8 nucleotides agree with TRBD2. CDR3 length equals 15 residues. Germline CDR1 and CDR2: SGHNT and YYREEE (reference sequence). V lost 5 bases to trimming and J lost 2 bases; unmatched junction nucleotides: 5. The CDR3, as DNA: TGTGCCAGCAGGGAGGGACTAGAAAACACCGGGGAGCTGTTTTTT. Translating gives CASREGLENTGELFF.

This clone was seen just once. The gene calls are TRBV4-1 and TRBJ2-7; D possibly corresponds to TRBD1 (6 bases). Germline loops: CDR1 MGHRA, CDR2 YSYEKL. Trimming cost V 0 bases and J 0 bases, with 9 bases left between them. The CDR3 length is 15 residues. The CDR3 region has the DNA TGCGCCAGCAGCCAAGACCGGGACACCTCCTACGAGCAGTACTTC. Its protein is CASSQDRDTSYEQYF.